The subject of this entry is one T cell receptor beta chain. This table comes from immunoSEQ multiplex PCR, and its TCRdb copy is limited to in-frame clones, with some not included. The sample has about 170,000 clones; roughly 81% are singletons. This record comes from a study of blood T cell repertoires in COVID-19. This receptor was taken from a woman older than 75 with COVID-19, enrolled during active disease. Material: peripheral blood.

CDR3 loop: CASSPYRGRSNEKLFF. The CDR3 DNA follows: TGCGCCAGCAGCCCGTACAGGGGGCGGTCTAATGAAAAACTGTTTTTT. V usage is TRBV4-3 and J usage is TRBJ1-4; 9 bases line up with TRBD1. Germline values: CDR1 LGHNA, CDR2 YSLEER. The CDR3 loop spans 16 amino acids. V lost 4 bases and J lost 3; bases outside the gene matches: 6.